The clone carrying this T cell receptor (beta chain) showed up just a few times. Its antigen is as yet unknown. These data are taken from a study of cytomegalovirus exposure and HLA in healthy donors. Study outcomes and limitations: Cytomegalovirus status was reportedly diagnosed by the classifier with high sensitivity and specificity. As a later analysis showed, several of the most significant clusters appeared to be linked to common viral pathogens. Across donors, most TCRs were seen rarely, yet some public ones were widespread. In a later analysis, V- and J-gene trimming of beta chains associated with a DCLRE1C missense variant, replicated independently.

The primer mix had 60 Vbeta and 13 Jbeta primers. This table comes from immunoSEQ multiplex PCR, and its TCRdb copy is limited to in-frame clones, with some not included. This sample yields roughly 81,000 clones, of which over 70% are seen a single time; around 2.1% belongs to the top ten. Between the trimmed V and J ends, which lost 6 bases and 9 bases, there was a span of 18 bases. Germline lookup yields CDR1 KGHSH and CDR2 LQKENI. This CDR3 region has 14 residues. The chain employs TRBV18 and TRBJ1-3, with D tentatively TRBD1 (6 bases). This TCR derives from a boy between 10 and 17 years old in good health and CMV-seronegative. Material: PBMCs. CDR3 nucleotides: TGTGCCAGCTCGCCGGACAGCGGTGGCGTCACCATATATTTT. Its translation is CASSPDSGGVTIYF.